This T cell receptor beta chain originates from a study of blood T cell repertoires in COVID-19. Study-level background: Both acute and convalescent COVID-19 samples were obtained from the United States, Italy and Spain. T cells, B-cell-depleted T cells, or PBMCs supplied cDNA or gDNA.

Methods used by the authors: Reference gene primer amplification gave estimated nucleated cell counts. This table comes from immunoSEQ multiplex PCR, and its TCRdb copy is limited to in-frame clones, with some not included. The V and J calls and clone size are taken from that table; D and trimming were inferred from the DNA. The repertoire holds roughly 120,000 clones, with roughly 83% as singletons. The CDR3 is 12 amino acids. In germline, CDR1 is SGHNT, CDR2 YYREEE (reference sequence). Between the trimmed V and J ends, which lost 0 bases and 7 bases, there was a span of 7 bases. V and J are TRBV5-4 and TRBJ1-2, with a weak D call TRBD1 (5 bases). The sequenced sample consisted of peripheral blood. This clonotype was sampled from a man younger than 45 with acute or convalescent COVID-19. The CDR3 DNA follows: TGTGCCAGCAGCTTGGGGCAGGGTGGCTACACCTTC. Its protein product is CASSLGQGGYTF.